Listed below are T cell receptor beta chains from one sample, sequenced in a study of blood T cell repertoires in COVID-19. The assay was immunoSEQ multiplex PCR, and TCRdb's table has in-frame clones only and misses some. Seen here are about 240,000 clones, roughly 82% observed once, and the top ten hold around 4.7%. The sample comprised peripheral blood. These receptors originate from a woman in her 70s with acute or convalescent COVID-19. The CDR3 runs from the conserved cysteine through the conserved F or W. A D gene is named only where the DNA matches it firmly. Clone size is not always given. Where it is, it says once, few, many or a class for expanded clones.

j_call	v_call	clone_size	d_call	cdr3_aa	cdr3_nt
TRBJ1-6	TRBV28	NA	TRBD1	CASSPILGTDYNSPLHF	TGTGCCAGCAGCCCGATCCTCGGGACAGACTATAATTCACCCCTCCACTTT
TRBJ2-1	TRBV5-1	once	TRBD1	CASTLQGARYNEQFF	TGCGCCAGCACCTTACAGGGGGCACGCTACAATGAGCAGTTCTTC
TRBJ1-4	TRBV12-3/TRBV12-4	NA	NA	CASSQGWGEKLFF	TGTGCCAGTTCCCAGGGGTGGGGTGAAAAACTGTTTTTT
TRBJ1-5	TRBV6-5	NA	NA	CASRTDLNQPQHF	TGTGCCAGCAGGACAGATCTCAATCAGCCCCAGCATTTT
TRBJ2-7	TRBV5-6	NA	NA	CASSLYNSYEQYF	TGTGCCAGCAGCTTGTACAACTCCTACGAGCAGTACTTC
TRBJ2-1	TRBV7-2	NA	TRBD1	CASSYDRDPYNEQFF	TGTGCTAGCAGCTATGACAGGGACCCCTACAATGAGCAGTTCTTC
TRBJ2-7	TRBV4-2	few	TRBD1	CASSQPGHRGDEQYF	TGTGCCAGCAGCCAACCCGGCCACAGGGGCGACGAGCAGTACTTC
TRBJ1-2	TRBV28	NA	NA	CASSLSGRGYTF	TGTGCCAGCAGTTTGTCAGGGCGAGGCTACACCTTC
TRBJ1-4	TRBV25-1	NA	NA	CASSGAGGPEKLFF	TGTGCCAGCAGTGGAGCAGGTGGGCCCGAAAAACTGTTTTTT
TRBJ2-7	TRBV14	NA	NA	CASSQVWGTSYEQYF	TGTGCCAGCAGCCAAGTATGGGGCACTTCCTACGAGCAGTACTTC
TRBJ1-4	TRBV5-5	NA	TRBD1	CASSPDRGREKLFF	TGTGCCAGCAGCCCGGACAGGGGGCGGGAAAAACTGTTTTTT
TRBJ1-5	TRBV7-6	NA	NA	CASSTQGINQPQHF	TGTGCCAGCAGCACTCAGGGAATCAATCAGCCCCAGCATTTT
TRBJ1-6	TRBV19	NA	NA	CASSSGQSSYNSPLHF	TGTGCCAGTAGTAGTGGACAGAGCTCCTATAATTCACCCCTCCACTTT
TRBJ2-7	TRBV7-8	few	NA	CASSLRSTGFGEQYF	TGTGCCAGCAGCTTGCGTTCGACAGGTTTCGGGGAGCAGTACTTC
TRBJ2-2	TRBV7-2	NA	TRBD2	CASSPAGLAGNTGELFF	TGTGCCAGCAGCCCTGCCGGGCTAGCGGGGAACACCGGGGAGCTGTTTTTT
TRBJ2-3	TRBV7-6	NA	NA	CASSLSGGADTQYF	TGTGCCAGCAGCTTAAGCGGCGGGGCAGATACGCAGTATTTT
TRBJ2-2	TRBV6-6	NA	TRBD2	CASSISSGGAGELFF	TGTGCCAGCAGTATTAGTAGCGGGGGGGCCGGGGAGCTGTTTTTT
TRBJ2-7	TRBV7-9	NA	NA	CAGVGATDYYEQYF	TGTGCCGGTGTGGGGGCCACCGATTACTACGAGCAGTACTTC
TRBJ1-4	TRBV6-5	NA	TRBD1	CASSLTGREKLFF	TGTGCCAGCAGTTTGACAGGGCGTGAAAAACTGTTTTTT
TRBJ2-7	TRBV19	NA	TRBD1	CATDRGTGGYEQYF	TGTGCCACCGACCGGGGAACAGGGGGCTACGAGCAGTACTTC
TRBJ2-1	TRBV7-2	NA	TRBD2	CASSLRGTSGGMEQFF	TGTGCCAGCAGCTTACGCGGGACTAGCGGGGGCATGGAGCAGTTCTTC
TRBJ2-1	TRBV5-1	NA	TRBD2	CASSLDLGGGSYNEQFF	TGCGCCAGCAGCTTGGATCTCGGCGGGGGCTCCTACAATGAGCAGTTCTTC
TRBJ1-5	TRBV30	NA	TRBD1	CAWSNPGGNNQPQHF	TGTGCCTGGAGTAACCCAGGGGGCAACAATCAGCCCCAGCATTTT
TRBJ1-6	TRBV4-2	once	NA	CASSQAGAYNSPLHF	TGTGCCAGCAGCCAGGCGGGCGCATATAATTCACCCCTCCACTTT
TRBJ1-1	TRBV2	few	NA	CASSAVGGNTEAFF	TGTGCCAGCAGTGCGGTAGGGGGGAACACTGAAGCTTTCTTT
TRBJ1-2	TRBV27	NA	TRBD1	CASSGGTGGAGYGYTF	TGTGCCAGCAGTGGGGGGACAGGGGGCGCAGGCTATGGCTACACCTTC
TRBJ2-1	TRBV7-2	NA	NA	CASLPPGLNEQFF	TGTGCCAGTCTACCTCCGGGACTCAATGAGCAGTTCTTC
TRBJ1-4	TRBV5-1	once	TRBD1	CASSRGTAIANEKLFF	TGCGCCAGCAGCCGGGGGACAGCCATCGCCAATGAAAAACTGTTTTTT
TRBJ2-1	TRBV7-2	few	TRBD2	CASSRRTSGGEQFF	TGTGCCAGCAGCAGGAGGACTAGCGGGGGAGAGCAGTTCTTC
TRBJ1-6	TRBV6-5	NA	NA	CASSYGGAGNSPLHF	TGTGCCAGCAGTTATGGGGGGGCAGGTAATTCACCCCTCCACTTT
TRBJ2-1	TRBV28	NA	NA	CASSLYPGSSYNEQFF	TGTGCCAGCAGTTTATATCCGGGGAGCTCCTACAATGAGCAGTTCTTC
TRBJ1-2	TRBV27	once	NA	CASSLYNSNYGYTF	TGTGCCAGCAGTTTATATAACAGTAACTATGGCTACACCTTC
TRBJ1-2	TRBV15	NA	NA	CATSRGGAYGYTF	TGTGCCACCAGCAGAGGAGGTGCCTATGGCTACACCTTC
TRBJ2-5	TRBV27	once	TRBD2	CASSFSGGQETQYF	TGTGCCAGCAGTTTCTCGGGGGGGCAAGAGACCCAGTACTTC
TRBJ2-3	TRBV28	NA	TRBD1	CASSPPWGRGKRSDTQYF	TGTGCCAGCAGTCCGCCCTGGGGCAGGGGGAAGAGGTCGGATACGCAGTATTTT
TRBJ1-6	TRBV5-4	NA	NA	CASSLVSAGYYNSPLHF	TGTGCCAGCAGCTTGGTATCGGCAGGGTACTATAATTCACCCCTCCACTTT
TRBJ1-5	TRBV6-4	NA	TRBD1	CASSPGTGSNQPQHF	TGTGCCAGCAGCCCCGGGACAGGGAGCAATCAGCCCCAGCATTTT
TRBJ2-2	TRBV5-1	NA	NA	CASSLDVSNTGELFF	TGCGCCAGCAGCTTGGATGTCTCGAACACCGGGGAGCTGTTTTTT
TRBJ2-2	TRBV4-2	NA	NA	CASSAGFANTGELFF	TGTGCCAGCAGCGCCGGGTTCGCGAACACCGGGGAGCTGTTTTTT
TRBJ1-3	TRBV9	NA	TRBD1	CASRGGAGNTIYF	TGTGCCAGCAGAGGGGGCGCTGGAAACACCATATATTTT
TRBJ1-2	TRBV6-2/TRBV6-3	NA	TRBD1	CASSPPGQGIRENYGYTF	TGTGCCAGCAGTCCACCGGGACAGGGGATTCGGGAGAACTATGGCTACACCTTC
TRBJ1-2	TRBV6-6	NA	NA	CASVPGGVYGYTF	TGTGCCAGCGTCCCTGGCGGAGTCTATGGCTACACCTTC
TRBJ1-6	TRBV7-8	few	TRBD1	CASSLEPGGNNSPLHF	TGTGCCAGCAGCTTGGAACCAGGGGGGAATAATTCACCCCTCCACTTT
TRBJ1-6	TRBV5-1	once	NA	CATSLSASQNSPLHF	TGCGCCACTTCGTTAAGCGCTTCGCAAAATTCACCCCTCCACTTT